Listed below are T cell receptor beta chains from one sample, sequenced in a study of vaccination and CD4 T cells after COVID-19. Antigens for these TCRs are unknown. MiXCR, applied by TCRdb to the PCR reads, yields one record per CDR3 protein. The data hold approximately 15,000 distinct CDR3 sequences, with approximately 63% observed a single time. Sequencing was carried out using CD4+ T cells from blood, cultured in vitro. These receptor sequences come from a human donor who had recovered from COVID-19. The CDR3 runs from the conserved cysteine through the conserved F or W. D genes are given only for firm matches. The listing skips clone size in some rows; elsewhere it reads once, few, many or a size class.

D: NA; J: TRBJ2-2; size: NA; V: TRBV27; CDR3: CASSLSPIPGELFF; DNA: TGTGCCAGCAGTTTAAGCCCCATCCCAGGGGAGCTGTTTTTT
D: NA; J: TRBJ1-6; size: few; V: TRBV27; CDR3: CASSFPPTGGGSSPLHF; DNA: TGTGCCAGCAGTTTCCCCCCTACGGGGGGGGGGAGTTCACCCCTCCACTTT
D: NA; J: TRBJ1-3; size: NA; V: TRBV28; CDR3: CASSLSPGAGNTIYF; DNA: TGTGCCAGCAGTTTATCGCCAGGGGCTGGAAACACCATATATTTT
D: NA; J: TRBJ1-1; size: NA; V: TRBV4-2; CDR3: CASSRLSTGVGTEAFF; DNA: TGTGCCAGCAGCCGATTAAGCACAGGTGTGGGCACTGAAGCTTTCTTT
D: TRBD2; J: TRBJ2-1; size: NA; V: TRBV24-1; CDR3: CATSGGGVSSYNEQFF; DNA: TGTGCCACCAGTGGGGGGGGGGTTAGCTCCTACAATGAGCAGTTCTTC
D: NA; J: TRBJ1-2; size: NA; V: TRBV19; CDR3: CASRTEGTDYGYTF; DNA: TGTGCCAGTAGAACAGAGGGGACTGACTATGGCTACACCTTC
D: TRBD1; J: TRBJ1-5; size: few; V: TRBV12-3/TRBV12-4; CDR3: CASSLTGWGNQPQHF; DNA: TGTGCCAGCAGCCTGACAGGGTGGGGCAATCAGCCCCAGCATTTT
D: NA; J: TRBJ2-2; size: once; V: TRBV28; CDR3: CASSLFGLATHTGELFF; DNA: TGTGCCAGCAGTTTATTCGGTCTCGCAACCCACACCGGGGAGCTGTTTTTT
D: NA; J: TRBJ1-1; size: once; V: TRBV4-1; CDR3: CASSRSLGRGKGEAFF; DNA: TGCGCCAGCAGCCGATCTCTTGGCCGGGGGAAGGGTGAAGCTTTCTTT
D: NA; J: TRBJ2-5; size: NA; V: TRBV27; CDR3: CASSLGETQYF; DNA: TGTGCCAGCAGTTTGGGAGAGACCCAGTACTTC
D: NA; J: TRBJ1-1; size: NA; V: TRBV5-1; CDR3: CASSPTMTGNTEAFF; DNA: TGCGCCAGCAGCCCGACAATGACAGGGAACACTGAAGCTTTCTTT
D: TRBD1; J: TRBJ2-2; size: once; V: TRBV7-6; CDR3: CASSLNYRTGALNTGELFF; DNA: TGTGCCAGCAGCTTAAATTACCGCACAGGGGCCCTAAACACCGGGGAGCTGTTTTTT
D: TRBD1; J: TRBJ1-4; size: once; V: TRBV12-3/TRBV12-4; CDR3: CASSLGGQVWREKLFF; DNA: TGTGCCAGCAGTCTGGGTGGACAGGTCTGGAGGGAAAAACTGTTTTTT
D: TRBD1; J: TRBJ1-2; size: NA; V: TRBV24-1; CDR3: CATSDLDRGGYTF; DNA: TGTGCCACCAGTGACCTGGACAGGGGTGGCTACACCTTC
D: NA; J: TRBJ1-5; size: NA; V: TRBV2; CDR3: CASRGGSGGQPQHF; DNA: TGTGCCAGCAGGGGGGGCAGTGGGGGTCAGCCCCAGCATTTT
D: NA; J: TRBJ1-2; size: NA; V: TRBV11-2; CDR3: CASSFPGQLMGYTF; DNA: TGTGCCAGCAGCTTTCCGGGTCAGCTTATGGGCTACACCTTC
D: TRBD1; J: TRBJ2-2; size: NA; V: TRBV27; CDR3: CASSLGGVPGTGPTGELFF; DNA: TGTGCCAGCAGTTTAGGGGGGGTCCCCGGGACAGGGCCAACCGGGGAGCTGTTTTTT
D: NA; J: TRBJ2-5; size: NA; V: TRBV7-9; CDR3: CASSFWGLQGKVTQYF; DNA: TGTGCCAGCAGCTTCTGGGGGTTGCAAGGGAAGGTGACCCAGTACTTC
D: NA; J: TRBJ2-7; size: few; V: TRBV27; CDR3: CASSLRQQRNEQYF; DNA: TGTGCCAGCAGTCTGCGACAACAACGAAACGAGCAGTACTTC
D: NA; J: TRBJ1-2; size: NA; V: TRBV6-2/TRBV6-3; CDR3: CASSYISVNYGYTF; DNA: TGTGCCAGCAGTTACATTTCAGTCAACTATGGCTACACCTTC
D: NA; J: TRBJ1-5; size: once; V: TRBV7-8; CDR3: CASRLGASNQPQHF; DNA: TGTGCCAGCCGCCTGGGGGCCAGCAATCAGCCCCAGCATTTT
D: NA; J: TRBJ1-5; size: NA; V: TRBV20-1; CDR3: CSAGGSNQPQHF; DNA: TGCAGTGCCGGGGGGAGCAATCAGCCCCAGCATTTT
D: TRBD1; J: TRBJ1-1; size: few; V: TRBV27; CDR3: CASSSLNQGGTEAFF; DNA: TGTGCCAGCAGTTCCCTCAATCAGGGGGGAACTGAAGCTTTCTTT
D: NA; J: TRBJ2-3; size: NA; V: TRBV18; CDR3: CASSTYSEDTQYF; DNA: TGTGCCAGCTCCACATATAGCGAGGATACGCAGTATTTT
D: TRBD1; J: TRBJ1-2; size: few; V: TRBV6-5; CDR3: CASSYSQGQRINYGYTF; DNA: TGTGCCAGCAGTTACTCCCAGGGACAGCGGATCAACTATGGCTACACCTTC
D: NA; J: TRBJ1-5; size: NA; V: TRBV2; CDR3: CASRDRPYSNQPQHF; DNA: TGTGCCAGCAGAGACAGGCCATATAGCAATCAGCCCCAGCATTTT
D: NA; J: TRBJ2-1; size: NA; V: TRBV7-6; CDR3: CASSLVGAPYNEQFF; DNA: TGTGCCAGCAGCTTAGTGGGGGCCCCGTACAATGAGCAGTTCTTC
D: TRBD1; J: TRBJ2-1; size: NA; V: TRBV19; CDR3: CASSRTGEFGNEQFF; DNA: TGTGCCAGTAGCAGGACAGGGGAATTTGGGAATGAGCAGTTCTTC
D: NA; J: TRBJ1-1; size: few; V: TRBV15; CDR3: CATKRSSYTEAFF; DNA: TGTGCCACCAAACGGAGTTCTTACACTGAAGCTTTCTTT
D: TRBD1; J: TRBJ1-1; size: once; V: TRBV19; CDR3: CASRGQGNTEAFF; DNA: TGTGCCAGTAGGGGACAGGGGAACACTGAAGCTTTCTTT
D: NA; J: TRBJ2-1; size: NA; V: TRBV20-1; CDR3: CSARDLSGGSYNEQFF; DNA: TGCAGTGCTAGAGATCTAAGTGGAGGCTCCTACAATGAGCAGTTCTTC
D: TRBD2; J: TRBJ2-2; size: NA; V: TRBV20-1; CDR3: CSASTSGSSGTGELFF; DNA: TGCAGTGCTAGTACTAGCGGGAGCTCGGGCACCGGGGAGCTGTTTTTT
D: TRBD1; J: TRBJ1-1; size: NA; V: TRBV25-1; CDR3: CASSEPGQGNTEAFF; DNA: TGTGCCAGCAGTGAACCGGGACAGGGGAACACTGAAGCTTTCTTT
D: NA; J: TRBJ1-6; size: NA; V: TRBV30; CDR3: CAWGLGSPLHF; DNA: TGTGCCTGGGGCCTCGGGTCACCCCTCCACTTT
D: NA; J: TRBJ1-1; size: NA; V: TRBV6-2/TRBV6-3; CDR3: CASTSSGYPEAFF; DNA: TGTGCCAGCACCTCCTCAGGTTATCCTGAAGCTTTCTTT
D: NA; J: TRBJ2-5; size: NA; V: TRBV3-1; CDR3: CASSQTTGRKTQYF; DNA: TGTGCCAGCAGCCAAACGACAGGCCGAAAGACCCAGTACTTC
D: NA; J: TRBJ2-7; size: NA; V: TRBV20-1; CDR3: CSATAGRNYEQYF; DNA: TGCAGTGCTACCGCCGGACGGAACTACGAGCAGTACTTC